This T cell receptor beta chain came from a study of blood T cells in healthy people across ages. Findings and caveats of the study: TCR beta diversity was tightly associated with the proportion of naive T cells. Across the age range, TCR beta diversity per million T cells fell in a roughly linear way.

PBMCs numbering at least 6 million were isolated per sample. This clonotype has only a few counts. The target antigen is unknown. This may come from a read error, since a much larger clone is one base off. Using a J-beta primer mix together with a sample-barcoded 5' primer, a second PCR was run for about 7 to 12 cycles. Each CDR3 protein is one row after TCRdb ran MiXCR on the 5' RACE reads. The sample gives about 1 million distinct CDR3 sequences, 35% to 55% of which show up once; 15% to 20% is in the top ten. The origin of this receptor is a woman in her sixties or seventies in good health. Sequencing was carried out using blood.

CDR3 DNA sequence: TGTGCCAGCAGCTTGCGGACTAGCGGGAGCACAGATACGCGGTATTTT. Its protein product is CASSLRTSGSTDTRYF. The rearrangement links TRBV7-6 to TRBJ2-3; 13 nucleotides align to TRBD2. Per the germline V gene, CDR1 is SGHVS and CDR2 is FNYEAQ. The CDR3 has 16 amino acids.